The clone carrying this TCR beta chain was seen a handful of times. This sample stems from a study of spatial heterogeneity in lung cancer. Noted time point: sample taken at primary tumor resection. In each case, whole RNA from tumor, nontumor lung or frozen PBMC was sequenced unsorted. Each TCR cDNA molecule carried a unique molecular identifier. TCRdb re-called the 5' RACE reads with MiXCR, one entry per CDR3 protein. This repertoire shows more than 85,000 distinct CDR3 sequences, 7% to 9% found once; its top ten account for about 7%. Source: PBMCs, taken at surgery. The sequence derives from a male donor with early-stage non-small cell lung cancer.

CDR3 coding DNA: TGTGCCAGCGAAGAACAGGGTACTGCTGGCTACACCTTC. Its translation is CASEEQGTAGYTF. This chain links TRBV28 with TRBJ1-2; possible D gene TRBD1, 6 bases. Trimming pared 8 bases from V and 7 bases from J, leaving 17 bases between. The length of the CDR3 is 13 residues. Germline-derived CDR1 and CDR2 are MDHEN and SYDVKM.